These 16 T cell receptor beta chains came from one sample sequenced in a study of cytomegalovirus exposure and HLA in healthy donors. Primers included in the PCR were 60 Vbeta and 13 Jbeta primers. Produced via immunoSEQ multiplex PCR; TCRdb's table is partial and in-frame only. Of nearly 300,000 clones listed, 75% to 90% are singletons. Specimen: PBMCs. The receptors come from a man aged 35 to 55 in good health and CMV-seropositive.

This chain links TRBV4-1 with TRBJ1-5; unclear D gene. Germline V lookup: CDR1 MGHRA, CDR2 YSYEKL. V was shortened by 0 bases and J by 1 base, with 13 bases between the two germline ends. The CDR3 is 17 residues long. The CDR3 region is CASSQETAPGSNQPQHF. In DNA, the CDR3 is TGCGCCAGCAGCCAAGAGACTGCGCCTGGAAGCAATCAGCCCCAGCATTTT.

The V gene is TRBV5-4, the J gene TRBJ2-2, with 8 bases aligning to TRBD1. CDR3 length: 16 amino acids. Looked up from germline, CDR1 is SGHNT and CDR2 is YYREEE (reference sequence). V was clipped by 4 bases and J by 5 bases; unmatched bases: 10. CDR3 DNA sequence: TGTGCCAGCAGCCCTGGACAGGGCCGCGGTACCGGGGAGCTGTTTTTT. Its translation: CASSPGQGRGTGELFF.

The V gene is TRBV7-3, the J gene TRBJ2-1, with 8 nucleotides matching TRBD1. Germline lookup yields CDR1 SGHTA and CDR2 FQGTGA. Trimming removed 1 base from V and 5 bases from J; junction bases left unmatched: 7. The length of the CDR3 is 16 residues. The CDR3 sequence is CASSLIGDRRNNEQFF. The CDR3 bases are TGTGCCAGCAGCTTAATAGGGGACAGGAGAAACAATGAGCAGTTCTTC.

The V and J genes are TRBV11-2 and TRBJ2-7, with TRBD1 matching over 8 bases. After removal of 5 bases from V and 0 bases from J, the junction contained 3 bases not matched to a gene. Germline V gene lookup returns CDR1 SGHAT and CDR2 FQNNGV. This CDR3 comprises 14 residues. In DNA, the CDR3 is TGTGCCAGCAGCGCGACAGGGGCCTCCTACGAGCAGTACTTC. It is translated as CASSATGASYEQYF.

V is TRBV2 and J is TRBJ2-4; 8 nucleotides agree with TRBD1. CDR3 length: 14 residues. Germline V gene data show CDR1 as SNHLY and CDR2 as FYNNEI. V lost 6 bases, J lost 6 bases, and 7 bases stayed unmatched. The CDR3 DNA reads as TGTGCCAGCAGCGCTGACAGGGGAGTAAACATTCAGTACTTC. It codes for CASSADRGVNIQYF.

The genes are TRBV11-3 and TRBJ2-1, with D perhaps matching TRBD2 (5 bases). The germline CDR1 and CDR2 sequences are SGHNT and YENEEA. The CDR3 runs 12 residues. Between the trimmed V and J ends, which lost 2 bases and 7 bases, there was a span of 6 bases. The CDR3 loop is CASSLTSNEQFF. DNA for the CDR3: TGTGCCAGCAGCTTAACTAGTAATGAGCAGTTCTTC.

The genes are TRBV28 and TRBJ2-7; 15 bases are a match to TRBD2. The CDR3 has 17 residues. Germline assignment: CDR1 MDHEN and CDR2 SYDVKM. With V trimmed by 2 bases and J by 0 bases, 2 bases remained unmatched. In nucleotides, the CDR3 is TGTGCCAGCAGTTTAGGACTAGCGGGAGGGTTCTCCTACGAGCAGTACTTC. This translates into CASSLGLAGGFSYEQYF.

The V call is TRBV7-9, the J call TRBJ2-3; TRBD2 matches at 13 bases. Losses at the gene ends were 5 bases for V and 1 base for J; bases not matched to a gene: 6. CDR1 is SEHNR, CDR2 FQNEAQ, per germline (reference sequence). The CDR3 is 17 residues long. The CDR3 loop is CASSPLAGGRGTDTQYF. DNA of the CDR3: TGTGCCAGCAGCCCACTAGCGGGAGGGCGGGGCACAGATACGCAGTATTTT.

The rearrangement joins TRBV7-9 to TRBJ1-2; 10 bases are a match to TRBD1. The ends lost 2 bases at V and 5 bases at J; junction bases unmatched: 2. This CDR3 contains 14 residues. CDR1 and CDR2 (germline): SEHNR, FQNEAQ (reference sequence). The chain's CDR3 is CASSLRDRGYGYTF. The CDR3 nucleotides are TGTGCCAGCAGCTTAAGGGACAGGGGATATGGCTACACCTTC.

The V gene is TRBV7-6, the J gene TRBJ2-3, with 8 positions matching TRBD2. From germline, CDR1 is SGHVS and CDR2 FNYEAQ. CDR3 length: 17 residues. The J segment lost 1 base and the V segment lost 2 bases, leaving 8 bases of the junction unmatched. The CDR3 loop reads CASSLTSGAGGTDTQYF. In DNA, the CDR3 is TGTGCCAGCAGCTTAACTAGCGGAGCCGGGGGCACAGATACGCAGTATTTT. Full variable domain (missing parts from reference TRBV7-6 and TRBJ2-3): GAGVSQSPRYKVTKRGQDVALRCDPISGHVSLYWYRQALGQGPEFLTYFNYEAQQDKSGLPNDRFSAERPEGSISTLTIQRTEQRDSAMYRCASSLTSGAGGTDTQYFGPGTRLTVL.

The DNA of the CDR3 is TGTGCCAGTAGTATAGTCCCCCAGGGGTCCTACGAGCAGTACTTC. Encoded protein: CASSIVPQGSYEQYF. The V gene is TRBV19, the J gene TRBJ2-7; tentatively, D is TRBD1 (6 bases). Germline loops: CDR1 LNHDA, CDR2 SQIVND (reference sequence). The CDR3 is 15 residues long. The V and J ends lost 1 base and 1 base respectively, with 11 bases between them. The full variable domain, with the rest looked up from reference TRBV19 and TRBJ2-7, is DGGITQSPKYLFRKEGQNVTLSCEQNLNHDAMYWYRQDPGQGLRLIYYSQIVNDFQKGDIAEGYSVSREKKESFPLTVTSAQKNPTAFYLCASSIVPQGSYEQYFGPGTRLTVT.

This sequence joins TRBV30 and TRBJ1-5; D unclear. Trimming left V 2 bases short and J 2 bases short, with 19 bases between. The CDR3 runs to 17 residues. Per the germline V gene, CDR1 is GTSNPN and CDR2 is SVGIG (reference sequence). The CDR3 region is CAWSLREGVIGNQPQHF. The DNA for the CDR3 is TGTGCCTGGAGTCTACGGGAAGGCGTGATAGGCAATCAGCCCCAGCATTTT.

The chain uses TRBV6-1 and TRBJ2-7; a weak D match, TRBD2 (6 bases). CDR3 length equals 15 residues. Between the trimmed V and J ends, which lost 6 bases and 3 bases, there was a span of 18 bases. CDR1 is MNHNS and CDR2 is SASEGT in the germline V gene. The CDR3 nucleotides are TGTGCCAGCAGCCCCCCCCCGGGAGTGGGCTACGAGCAGTACTTC. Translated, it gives CASSPPPGVGYEQYF.

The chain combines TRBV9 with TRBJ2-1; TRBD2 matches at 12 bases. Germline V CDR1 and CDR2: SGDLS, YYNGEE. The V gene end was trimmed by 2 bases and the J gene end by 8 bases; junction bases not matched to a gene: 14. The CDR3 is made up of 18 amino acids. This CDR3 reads CASSVDPGWLAGGDEQFF. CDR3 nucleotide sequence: TGTGCCAGCAGCGTGGACCCGGGGTGGCTAGCGGGAGGGGATGAGCAGTTCTTC.

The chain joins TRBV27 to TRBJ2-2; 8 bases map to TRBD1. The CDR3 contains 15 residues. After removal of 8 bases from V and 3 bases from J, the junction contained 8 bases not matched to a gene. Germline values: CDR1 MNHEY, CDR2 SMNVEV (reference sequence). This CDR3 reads CASGILTGDTGELFF. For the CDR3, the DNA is TGTGCCAGCGGGATACTGACAGGGGACACCGGGGAGCTGTTTTTT.

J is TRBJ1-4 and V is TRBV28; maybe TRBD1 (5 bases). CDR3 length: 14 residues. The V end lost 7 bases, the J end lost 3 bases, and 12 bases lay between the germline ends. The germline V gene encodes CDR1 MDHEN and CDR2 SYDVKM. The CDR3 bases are TGTGCCAGCAAGGGGCAGCCACCTAATGAAAAACTGTTTTTT. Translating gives CASKGQPPNEKLFF.